This T cell receptor (beta chain) was retrieved from a study of CD8 T cells in Susac syndrome. Reverse transcription used about 0.5 to 1 ug RNA and random hexamers. TCRdb re-derived calls from the immunoSEQ multiplex PCR reads in MiXCR, one entry per CDR3 protein. The repertoire holds about 200,000 distinct CDR3 sequences, with 85% to 95% as singletons. Germline CDR1 SGHTA, CDR2 FQGNSA. The CDR3 runs to 13 residues. V was pared by 5 bases and J by 6 bases, with 14 bases between. This receptor was obtained from a human donor in good health. The sequencing input was CD4+ T cells from PBMCs. The rearrangement links TRBV7-2 to TRBJ2-7; possibly TRBD1 or TRBD2 for D (5 bases each). The CDR3 loop is CASSPGARSEQYF. The CDR3, as DNA: TGTGCCAGCAGCCCCGGGGCGAGGAGCGAGCAGTACTTC.